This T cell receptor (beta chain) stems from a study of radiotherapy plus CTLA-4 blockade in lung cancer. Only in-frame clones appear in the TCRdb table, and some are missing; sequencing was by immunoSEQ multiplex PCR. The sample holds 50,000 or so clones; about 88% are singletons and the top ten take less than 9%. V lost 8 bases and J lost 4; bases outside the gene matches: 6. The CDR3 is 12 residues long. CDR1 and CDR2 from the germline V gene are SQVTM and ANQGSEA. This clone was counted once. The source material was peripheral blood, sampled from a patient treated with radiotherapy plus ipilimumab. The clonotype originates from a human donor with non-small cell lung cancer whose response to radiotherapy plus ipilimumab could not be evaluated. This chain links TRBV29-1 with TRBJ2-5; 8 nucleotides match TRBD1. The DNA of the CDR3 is TGCAGCTTTTCAGGGGGCCCAGAGACCCAGTACTTC. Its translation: CSFSGGPETQYF.